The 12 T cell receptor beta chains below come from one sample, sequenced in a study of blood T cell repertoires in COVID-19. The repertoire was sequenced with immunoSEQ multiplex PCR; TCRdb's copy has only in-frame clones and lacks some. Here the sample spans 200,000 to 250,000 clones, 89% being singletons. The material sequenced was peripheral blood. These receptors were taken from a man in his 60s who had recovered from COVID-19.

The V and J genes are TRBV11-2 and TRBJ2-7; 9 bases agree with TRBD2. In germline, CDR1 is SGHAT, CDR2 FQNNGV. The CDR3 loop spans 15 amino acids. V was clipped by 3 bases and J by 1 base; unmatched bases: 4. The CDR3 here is CASSFSGGPSYEQYF. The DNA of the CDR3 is TGTGCCAGCAGCTTTAGCGGGGGACCGTCCTACGAGCAGTACTTC.

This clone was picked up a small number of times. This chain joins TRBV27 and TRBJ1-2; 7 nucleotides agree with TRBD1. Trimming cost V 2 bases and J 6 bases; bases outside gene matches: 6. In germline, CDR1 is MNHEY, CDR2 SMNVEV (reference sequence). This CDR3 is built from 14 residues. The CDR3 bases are TGTGCCAGCAGTTTAGAGGCAGGGGGAGATGGCTACACCTTC. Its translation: CASSLEAGGDGYTF.

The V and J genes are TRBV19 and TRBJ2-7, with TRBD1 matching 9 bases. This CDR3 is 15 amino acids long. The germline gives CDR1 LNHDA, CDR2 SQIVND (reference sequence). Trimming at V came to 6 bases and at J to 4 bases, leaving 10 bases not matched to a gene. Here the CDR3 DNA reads TGTGCCAGTAGAGGTGGCAGGACAGGGGATTACGAGCAGTACTTC. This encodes CASRGGRTGDYEQYF. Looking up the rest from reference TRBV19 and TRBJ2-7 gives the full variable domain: DGGITQSPKYLFRKEGQNVTLSCEQNLNHDAMYWYRQDPGQGLRLIYYSQIVNDFQKGDIAEGYSVSREKKESFPLTVTSAQKNPTAFYLCASRGGRTGDYEQYFGPGTRLTVT.

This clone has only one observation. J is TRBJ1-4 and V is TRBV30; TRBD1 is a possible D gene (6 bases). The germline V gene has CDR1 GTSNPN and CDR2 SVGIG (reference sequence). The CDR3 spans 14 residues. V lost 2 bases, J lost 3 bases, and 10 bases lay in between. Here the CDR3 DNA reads TGTGCCTGGAGTCCAGGGGTCTCTAATGAAAAACTGTTTTTT. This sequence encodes CAWSPGVSNEKLFF.

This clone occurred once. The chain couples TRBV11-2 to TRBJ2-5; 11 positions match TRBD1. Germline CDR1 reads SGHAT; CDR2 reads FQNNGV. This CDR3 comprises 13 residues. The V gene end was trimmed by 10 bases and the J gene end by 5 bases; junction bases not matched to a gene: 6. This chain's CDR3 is CATGTGGKETQYF. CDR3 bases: TGTGCCACCGGGACAGGGGGAAAGGAGACCCAGTACTTC.

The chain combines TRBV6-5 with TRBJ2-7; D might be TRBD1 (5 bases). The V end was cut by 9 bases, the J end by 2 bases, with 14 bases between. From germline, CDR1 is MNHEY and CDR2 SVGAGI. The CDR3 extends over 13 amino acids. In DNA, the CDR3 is TGTGCCAGTACCGACAGCACGACCTACGAGCAGTACTTC. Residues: CASTDSTTYEQYF.

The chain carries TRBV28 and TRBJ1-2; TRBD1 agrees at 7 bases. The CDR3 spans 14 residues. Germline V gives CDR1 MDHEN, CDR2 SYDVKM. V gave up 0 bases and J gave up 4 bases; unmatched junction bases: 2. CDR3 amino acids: CASSLWDRSYGYTF. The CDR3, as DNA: TGTGCCAGCAGTTTATGGGACAGGAGCTATGGCTACACCTTC.

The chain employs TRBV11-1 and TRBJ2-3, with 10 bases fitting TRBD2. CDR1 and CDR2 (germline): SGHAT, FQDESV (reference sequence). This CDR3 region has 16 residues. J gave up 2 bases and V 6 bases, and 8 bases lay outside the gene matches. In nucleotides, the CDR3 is TGTGCCAGCAGTCCTCTAGCGGGGGCGACCACAGATACGCAGTATTTT. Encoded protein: CASSPLAGATTDTQYF.

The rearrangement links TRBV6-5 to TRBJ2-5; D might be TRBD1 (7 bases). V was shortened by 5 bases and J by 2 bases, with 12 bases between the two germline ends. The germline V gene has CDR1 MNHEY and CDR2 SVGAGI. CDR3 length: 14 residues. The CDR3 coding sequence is TGTGCCAGCAGTCTGGGGGGACAGCAAGAGACCCAGTACTTC. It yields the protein CASSLGGQQETQYF.

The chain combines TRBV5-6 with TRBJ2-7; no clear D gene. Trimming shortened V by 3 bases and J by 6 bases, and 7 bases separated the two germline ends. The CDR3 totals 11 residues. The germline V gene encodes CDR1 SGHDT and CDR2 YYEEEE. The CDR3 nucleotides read TGTGCCAGCAGCTCCTTGGCCGAGCAGTACTTC. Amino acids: CASSSLAEQYF. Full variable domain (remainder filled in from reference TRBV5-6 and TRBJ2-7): DAGVTQSPTHLIKTRGQQVTLRCSPKSGHDTVSWYQQALGQGPQFIFQYYEEEERQRGNFPDRFSGHQFPNYSSELNVNALLLGDSALYLCASSSLAEQYFGPGTRLTVT.

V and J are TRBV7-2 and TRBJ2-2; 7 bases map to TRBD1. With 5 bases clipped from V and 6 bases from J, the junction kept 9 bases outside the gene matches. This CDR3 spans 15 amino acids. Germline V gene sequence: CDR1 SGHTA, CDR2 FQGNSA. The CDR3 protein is CASSTRTGSPGELFF. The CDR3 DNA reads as TGTGCCAGCAGCACTCGGACAGGCTCCCCCGGGGAGCTGTTTTTT.

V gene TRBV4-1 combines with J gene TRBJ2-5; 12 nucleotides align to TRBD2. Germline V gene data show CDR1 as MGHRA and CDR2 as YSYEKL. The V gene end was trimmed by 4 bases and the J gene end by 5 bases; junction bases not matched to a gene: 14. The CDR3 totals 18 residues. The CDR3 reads CASSLGASSGGAGETQYF. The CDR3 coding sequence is TGCGCCAGCAGCCTAGGCGCTTCTAGCGGGGGGGCCGGGGAGACCCAGTACTTC.